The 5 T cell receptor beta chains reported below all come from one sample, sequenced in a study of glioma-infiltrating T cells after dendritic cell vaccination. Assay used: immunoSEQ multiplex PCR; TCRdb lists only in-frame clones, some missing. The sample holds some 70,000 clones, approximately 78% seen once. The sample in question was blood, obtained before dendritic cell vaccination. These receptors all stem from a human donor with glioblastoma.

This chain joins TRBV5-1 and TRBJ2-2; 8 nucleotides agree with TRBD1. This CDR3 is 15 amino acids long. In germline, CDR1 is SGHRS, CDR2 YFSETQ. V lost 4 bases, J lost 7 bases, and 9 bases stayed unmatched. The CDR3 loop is CASSLTTGDDGELFF. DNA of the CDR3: TGCGCCAGCAGCCTAACGACAGGGGACGACGGGGAGCTGTTTTTT.

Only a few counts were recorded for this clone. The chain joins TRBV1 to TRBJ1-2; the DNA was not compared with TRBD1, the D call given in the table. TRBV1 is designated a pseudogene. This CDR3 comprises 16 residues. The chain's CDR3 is CTSTEWGTGPYGGYTF. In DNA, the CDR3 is TGCACCAGCACCGAGTGGGGAACAGGCCCTTATGGAGGCTACACCTTC.

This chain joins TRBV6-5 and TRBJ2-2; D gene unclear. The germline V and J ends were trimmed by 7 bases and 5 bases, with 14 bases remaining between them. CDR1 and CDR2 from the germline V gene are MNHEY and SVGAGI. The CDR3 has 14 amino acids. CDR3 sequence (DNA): TGTGCCAGCATACCGGTAGACGGGACCGGGGAGCTGTTTTTT. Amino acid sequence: CASIPVDGTGELFF.

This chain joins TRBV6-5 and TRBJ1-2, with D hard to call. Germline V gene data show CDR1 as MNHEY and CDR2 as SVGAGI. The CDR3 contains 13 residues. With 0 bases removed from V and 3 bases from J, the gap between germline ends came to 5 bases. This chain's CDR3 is CASSYSAYYGYTF. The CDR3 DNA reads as TGTGCCAGCAGTTACTCGGCCTACTATGGCTACACCTTC.

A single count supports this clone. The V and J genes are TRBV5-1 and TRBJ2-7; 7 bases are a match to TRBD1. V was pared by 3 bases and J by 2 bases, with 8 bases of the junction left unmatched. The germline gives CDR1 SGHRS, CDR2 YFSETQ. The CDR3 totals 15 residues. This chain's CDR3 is CASSYVQGSTYEQYF. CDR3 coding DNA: TGCGCCAGCAGCTACGTACAGGGGTCGACCTACGAGCAGTACTTC.